The 2 T cell receptor beta chains below were found in one sample sequenced in a study of cytomegalovirus exposure and HLA in healthy donors. With 60 Vbeta and 13 Jbeta primers, the PCR was carried out. Some clones are missing from TCRdb's copy, which holds only in-frame ones; the method was immunoSEQ multiplex PCR. The sample includes over 150,000 clones, around 77% of them seen just once. Sequenced input: PBMCs. The receptors were gathered from a woman aged 25-40 years in good health and CMV-seronegative.

This clone has just a few counts. This CDR3 reads CASSLAGTNKQYF. The CDR3 bases are TGTGCCAGCAGCTTAGCTGGGACAAACAAGCAGTACTTC. The V gene is TRBV11-2, the J gene TRBJ2-7, with TRBD1 as a possible D gene (6 bases). Germline-derived CDR1 and CDR2 are SGHAT and FQNNGV. This CDR3 contains 13 residues. V was cut by 1 base and J by 8 bases, with 12 bases left in between. The variable domain in full, with the rest retrieved from reference TRBV11-2 and TRBJ2-7, is EAGVAQSPRYKIIEKRQSVAFWCNPISGHATLYWYQQILGQGPKLLIQFQNNGVVDDSQLPKDRFSAERLKGVDSTLKIQPAKLEDSAVYLCASSLAGTNKQYFGPGTRLTVT.

V gene TRBV11-3 combines with J gene TRBJ1-1; D unresolved. Trimming cost V 5 bases and J 5 bases, with 6 bases left between them. The CDR3 sequence is 11 residues long. Per germline, CDR1 SGHNT and CDR2 YENEEA. The CDR3 sequence is CASSEGTEAFF. CDR3 sequence (DNA): TGTGCCAGCAGCGAGGGAACTGAAGCTTTCTTT.